Listed below are T cell receptor beta chains from one sample, sequenced in a study of cytomegalovirus exposure and HLA in healthy donors. Measured with immunoSEQ multiplex PCR; TCRdb has only the in-frame clones, and not every one. The repertoire holds approximately 180,000 clones, with under 85% as singletons. The sequenced sample consisted of PBMCs. These receptors were taken from a human donor in good health. Each CDR3 is given with its conserved first and last residue. Fields, in order: CDR3 protein, CDR3 DNA, J gene, V gene, D gene, clone size. A D gene is named only where the DNA matches it firmly. Rows may omit the clone size; those that give it use once, few, many or a size class.

CASSNSGGNTEAFF,TGTGCCAGCAGTAACTCGGGGGGAAACACTGAAGCTTTCTTT,TRBJ1-1,TRBV5-5,-,few
CAISESRYEQYF,TGTGCCATCAGTGAGTCGAGGTACGAGCAGTACTTC,TRBJ2-7,TRBV10-3,-,-
CASRGVAGTSGSNTGELFF,TGTGCCAGCCGTGGGGTGGCGGGGACTAGCGGATCGAACACCGGGGAGCTGTTTTTT,TRBJ2-2,TRBV2,TRBD2,-
CASKSGGRDTQYF,TGTGCCAGCAAAAGCGGGGGGCGGGATACGCAGTATTTT,TRBJ2-3,TRBV27,TRBD2,few
CASSKAPQGLNTEAFF,TGTGCCAGCAGCAAAGCGCCACAGGGACTGAACACTGAAGCTTTCTTT,TRBJ1-1,TRBV21-1,-,few
CASSVGGGMGETQYF,TGTGCCAGCAGCGTAGGAGGGGGCATGGGGGAGACCCAGTACTTC,TRBJ2-5,TRBV9,TRBD1,-
CASSLDRASYNEQFF,TGTGCCAGCAGCTTAGACAGGGCCTCCTACAATGAGCAGTTCTTC,TRBJ2-1,TRBV11-3,-,-
CAWSLGTGSNEQFF,TGTGCCTGGTCCCTAGGGACAGGGAGCAATGAGCAGTTCTTC,TRBJ2-1,TRBV30,TRBD1,-
CASSYSSGANVLTF,TGTGCCAGCAGTTATAGCTCTGGGGCCAACGTCCTGACTTTC,TRBJ2-6,TRBV2,-,few
CASSVDLDTQYF,TGTGCCAGCAGCGTAGACTTAGATACGCAGTATTTT,TRBJ2-3,TRBV9,-,-
CASSLAQGAYEQYF,TGTGCCAGCAGCTTGGCACAGGGCGCCTACGAGCAGTACTTC,TRBJ2-7,TRBV13,-,-
CAWSNGGAYEQYF,TGTGCCTGGAGTAATGGCGGAGCCTACGAGCAGTACTTC,TRBJ2-7,TRBV30,-,-
CASRESTDTQYF,TGTGCCAGCAGGGAGAGCACAGATACGCAGTATTTT,TRBJ2-3,TRBV7-9,-,few
CASSWGREYQPYEQYF,TGTGCCAGTAGTTGGGGGCGGGAGTACCAGCCGTACGAGCAGTACTTC,TRBJ2-7,TRBV19,-,-
CASNIRGPRDGYTF,TGTGCCAGCAATATCAGGGGCCCTAGAGATGGCTACACCTTC,TRBJ1-2,TRBV2,-,once
CASSEAQYIRGFF,TGTGCCAGCAGTGAAGCTCAATACATCCGGGGATTTTTT,TRBJ1-1,TRBV2,-,-
CASSWGQAYEQYF,TGTGCCAGCAGTTGGGGACAGGCCTACGAGCAGTACTTC,TRBJ2-7,TRBV27,TRBD1,-
CSVVQGDDTQYF,TGCAGCGTCGTACAGGGTGATGATACGCAGTATTTT,TRBJ2-3,TRBV29-1,-,-
CASSMSLAGVYEQYF,TGTGCCAGTAGTATGTCTCTAGCGGGGGTCTACGAGCAGTACTTC,TRBJ2-7,TRBV19,TRBD2,-
CAWGEGTSGHNEQFF,TGTGCCTGGGGGGAGGGGACTAGCGGGCACAATGAGCAGTTCTTC,TRBJ2-1,TRBV30,TRBD2,-
CASSLTGQGEGEAFF,TGTGCCAGCTCACTAACGGGACAGGGGGAAGGTGAAGCTTTCTTT,TRBJ1-1,TRBV18,TRBD1,-
CASSVRGMNTEAFF,TGTGCCAGCAGTGTCAGGGGCATGAACACTGAAGCTTTCTTT,TRBJ1-1,TRBV6-1,-,few
CASSDPAGTRTDTQYF,TGTGCCAGCAGTGACCCCGCCGGGACTAGAACAGATACGCAGTATTTT,TRBJ2-3,TRBV2,TRBD2,-
CASSLGAGGTFYEQYF,TGTGCCAGCAGCTTAGGGGCAGGGGGCACGTTCTACGAGCAGTACTTC,TRBJ2-7,TRBV7-9,TRBD1,-
CASSQIMGQGATEAFF,TGCGCCAGCAGCCAGATCATGGGACAGGGGGCCACTGAAGCTTTCTTT,TRBJ1-1,TRBV4-1,TRBD1,few
CASSLGQGVPPDTQYF,TGTGCCAGCAGCTTGGGACAGGGGGTTCCCCCAGATACGCAGTATTTT,TRBJ2-3,TRBV7-9,TRBD1,-
CASSFTFPDRGRDYGYTF,TGTGCCAGCAGCTTTACCTTCCCGGACAGGGGGCGCGACTATGGCTACACCTTC,TRBJ1-2,TRBV5-8,TRBD1,few
CASSWEYQETQYF,TGTGCCAGCAGTTGGGAGTACCAAGAGACCCAGTACTTC,TRBJ2-5,TRBV6-6,-,-
CASSPGTSGGAWYNEQFF,TGTGCCAGCAGCCCTGGGACTAGCGGGGGGGCCTGGTACAATGAGCAGTTCTTC,TRBJ2-1,TRBV5-4,TRBD2,-
CASSVDAGGNQPQHF,TGTGCCAGCAGCGTAGATGCAGGCGGGAATCAGCCCCAGCATTTT,TRBJ1-5,TRBV7-2,-,-
CASSVGLGVSGANVLTF,TGTGCCAGCAGCGTAGGGTTAGGGGTCTCGGGGGCCAACGTCCTGACTTTC,TRBJ2-6,TRBV9,-,-
CSVASTGADTIYF,TGCAGCGTTGCTAGTACAGGGGCGGACACCATATATTTT,TRBJ1-3,TRBV29-1,TRBD1,-
CASSIRGWATDTQYF,TGTGCCAGTAGTATTAGGGGGTGGGCCACAGATACGCAGTATTTT,TRBJ2-3,TRBV19,-,-
CASSPEDRGDTQYF,TGTGCCAGCAGCCCAGAGGACAGGGGAGATACGCAGTATTTT,TRBJ2-3,TRBV5-4,TRBD1,-
CAIRDRADTEAFF,TGTGCCATCAGAGACAGGGCGGACACTGAAGCTTTCTTT,TRBJ1-1,TRBV10-3,TRBD1,-
CASSSSPGTVSNQPQHF,TGTGCCAGTAGTAGTTCCCCTGGGACAGTTAGCAATCAGCCCCAGCATTTT,TRBJ1-5,TRBV19,TRBD1,-
CASSEAGGSTDTQYF,TGTGCCAGCAGTGAGGCCGGGGGGAGCACAGATACGCAGTATTTT,TRBJ2-3,TRBV2,TRBD2,-
CASTESGQGTRGQYF,TGTGCCTCCACGGAGTCGGGACAGGGGACCAGGGGGCAGTACTTC,TRBJ2-7,TRBV25-1,TRBD1,-
CASSDRGLGTNEKLFF,TGTGCCAGCAGCGACAGGGGGCTCGGGACTAATGAAAAACTGTTTTTT,TRBJ1-4,TRBV7-9,TRBD1,-
CSVEGQGNTEAFF,TGCAGCGTTGAAGGGCAGGGGAACACTGAAGCTTTCTTT,TRBJ1-1,TRBV29-1,-,-
CASSLWEGRQPQHF,TGTGCCAGCAGCTTATGGGAGGGACGACAGCCCCAGCATTTT,TRBJ1-5,TRBV5-8,-,-
CASSDRRGGAQYF,TGTGCCAGCAGTGACCGTCGAGGGGGAGCGCAGTATTTT,TRBJ2-3,TRBV6-4,-,-
CSVSMQGGRTGELFF,TGCAGCGTCTCTATGCAGGGGGGTCGCACCGGGGAGCTGTTTTTT,TRBJ2-2,TRBV29-1,-,-
CASTTDTQKLFF,TGTGCCAGCACTACTGACACTCAAAAACTGTTTTTT,TRBJ1-4,TRBV28,-,few
CASGLTGGRLGDTQYF,TGTGCTAGTGGTTTGACGGGGGGAAGGCTAGGAGATACGCAGTATTTT,TRBJ2-3,TRBV12-5,TRBD2,-
CASRVDITEQFF,TGTGCCAGCAGGGTCGACATTACAGAGCAGTTCTTC,TRBJ2-1,TRBV6-1,-,once
CASSEGASTLNYEQYF,TGTGCCAGCAGTGAAGGGGCCTCCACCCTCAATTACGAGCAGTACTTC,TRBJ2-7,TRBV6-1,-,-
CASSPSQGNEQFF,TGTGCCAGCTCACCGAGTCAGGGTAATGAGCAGTTCTTC,TRBJ2-1,TRBV18,-,-
CASSFTGGLTYEQYF,TGTGCCAGCAGCTTCACCGGGGGGCTTACCTACGAGCAGTACTTC,TRBJ2-7,TRBV7-9,-,-
CASSPDPGNSPLHF,TGCGCCAGCAGCCCCGACCCGGGTAATTCACCCCTCCACTTT,TRBJ1-6,TRBV5-1,-,-
CASSLAYRLSSYEQYF,TGCGCCAGCAGCTTGGCCTACCGTCTGAGCTCCTACGAGCAGTACTTC,TRBJ2-7,TRBV5-1,-,-
CASSLLGQGWDEKLFF,TGCGCCAGCAGCCTACTTGGACAGGGATGGGATGAAAAACTGTTTTTT,TRBJ1-4,TRBV4-1,TRBD1,-
CASSSPGRWSSYNEQFF,TGTGCCAGCAGCTCCCCTGGTAGGTGGAGCTCCTACAATGAGCAGTTCTTC,TRBJ2-1,TRBV5-6,-,-
CASSPQGAGGTQYF,TGTGCCAGCAGCCCCCAGGGGGCCGGGGGGACCCAGTACTTC,TRBJ2-5,TRBV9,TRBD1,-
CASSDSTEGYNSPLHF,TGTGCCAGCAGTGACTCGACAGAAGGTTATAATTCACCCCTCCACTTT,TRBJ1-6,TRBV6-4,-,-
CASSLEGAGQRNTIYF,TGTGCCAGCAGCTTAGAAGGAGCGGGGCAAAGAAACACCATATATTTT,TRBJ1-3,TRBV7-6,-,-
CASSLSTDTQYF,TGTGCCAGCAGCTTATCGACAGATACGCAGTATTTT,TRBJ2-3,TRBV5-4,-,-
CASSSATGRPLHF,TGCGCCAGCAGCTCCGCCACAGGGCGACCCCTCCACTTT,TRBJ1-6,TRBV5-1,-,-
CASSIGVAGGTYNEQFF,TGTGCCAGTAGTATAGGGGTCGCGGGGGGGACCTACAATGAGCAGTTCTTC,TRBJ2-1,TRBV19,TRBD2,few